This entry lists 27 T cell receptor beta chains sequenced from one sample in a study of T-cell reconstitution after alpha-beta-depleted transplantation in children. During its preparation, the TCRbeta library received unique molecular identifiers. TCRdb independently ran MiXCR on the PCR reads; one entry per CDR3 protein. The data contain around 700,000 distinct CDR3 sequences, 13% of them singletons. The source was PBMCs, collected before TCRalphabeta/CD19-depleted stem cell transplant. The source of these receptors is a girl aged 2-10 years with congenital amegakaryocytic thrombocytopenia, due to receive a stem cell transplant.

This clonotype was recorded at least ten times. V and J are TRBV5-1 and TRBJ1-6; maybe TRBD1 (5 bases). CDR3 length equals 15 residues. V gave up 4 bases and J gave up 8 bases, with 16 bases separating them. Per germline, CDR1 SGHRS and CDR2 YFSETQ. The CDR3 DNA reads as TGCGCCAGCAGCCCGGGGACGTTGAGGGATTCACCCCTCCACTTT. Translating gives CASSPGTLRDSPLHF.

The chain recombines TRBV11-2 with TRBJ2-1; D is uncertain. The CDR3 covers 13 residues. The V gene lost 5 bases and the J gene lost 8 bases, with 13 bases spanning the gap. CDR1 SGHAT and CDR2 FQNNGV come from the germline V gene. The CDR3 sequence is CASSASSLHEQFF. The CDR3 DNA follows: TGTGCCAGCAGCGCCTCGTCTCTGCATGAGCAGTTCTTC.

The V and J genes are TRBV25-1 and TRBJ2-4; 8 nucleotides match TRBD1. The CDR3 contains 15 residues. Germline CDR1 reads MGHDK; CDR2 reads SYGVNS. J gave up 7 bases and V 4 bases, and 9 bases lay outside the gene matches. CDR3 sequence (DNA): TGTGCCAGCAGTGTCTCCGGGACAGGCGGCAACATTCAGTACTTC. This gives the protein CASSVSGTGGNIQYF.

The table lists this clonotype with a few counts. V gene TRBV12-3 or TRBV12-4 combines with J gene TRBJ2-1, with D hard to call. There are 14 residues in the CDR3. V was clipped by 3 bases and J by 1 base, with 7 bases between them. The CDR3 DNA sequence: TGTGCCAGCAGTTTTGACCCTTCCTACAATGAGCAGTTCTTC. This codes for CASSFDPSYNEQFF.

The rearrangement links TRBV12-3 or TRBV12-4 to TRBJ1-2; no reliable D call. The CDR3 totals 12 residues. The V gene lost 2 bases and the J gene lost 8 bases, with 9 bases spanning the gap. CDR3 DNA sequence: TGTGCCAGCAGTTTACTGTCATCGGGCTACACCTTC. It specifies CASSLLSSGYTF.

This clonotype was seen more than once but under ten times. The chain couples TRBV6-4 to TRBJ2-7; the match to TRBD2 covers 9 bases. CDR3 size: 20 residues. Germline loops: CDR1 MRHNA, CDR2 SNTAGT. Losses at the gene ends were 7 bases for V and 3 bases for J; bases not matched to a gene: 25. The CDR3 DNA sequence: TGTGCCAGCACGAGTATGGTGACTAGCGGTATCCTCCACGAAGTCTACGAGCAGTACTTC. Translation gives CASTSMVTSGILHEVYEQYF.

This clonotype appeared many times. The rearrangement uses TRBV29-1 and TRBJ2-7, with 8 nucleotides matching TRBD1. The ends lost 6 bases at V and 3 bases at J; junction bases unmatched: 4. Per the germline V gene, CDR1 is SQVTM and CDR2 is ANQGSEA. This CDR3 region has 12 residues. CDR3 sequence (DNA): TGCAGCGTCGGACAGGGTTACTACGAGCAGTACTTC. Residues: CSVGQGYYEQYF.

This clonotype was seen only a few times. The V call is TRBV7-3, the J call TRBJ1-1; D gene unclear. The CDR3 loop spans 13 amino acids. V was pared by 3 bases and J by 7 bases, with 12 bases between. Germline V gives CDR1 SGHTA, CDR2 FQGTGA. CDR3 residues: CASSFDNRGEAFF. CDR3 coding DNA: TGTGCCAGCAGCTTCGACAATCGGGGTGAAGCTTTCTTT.

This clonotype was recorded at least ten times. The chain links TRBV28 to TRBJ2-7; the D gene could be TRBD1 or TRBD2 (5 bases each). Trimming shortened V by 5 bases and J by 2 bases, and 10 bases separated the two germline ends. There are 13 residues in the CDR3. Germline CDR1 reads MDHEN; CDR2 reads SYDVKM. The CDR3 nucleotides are TGTGCCAGCAGTCCCGGGGCTACCTACGAGCAGTACTTC. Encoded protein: CASSPGATYEQYF.

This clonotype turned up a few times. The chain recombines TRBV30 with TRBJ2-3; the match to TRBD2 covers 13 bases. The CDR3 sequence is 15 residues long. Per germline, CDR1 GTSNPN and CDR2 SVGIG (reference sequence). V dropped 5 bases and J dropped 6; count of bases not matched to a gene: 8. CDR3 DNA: TGTGCCTGGTCCCGACTAGCGGGGGGACCGGATACGCAGTATTTT. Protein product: CAWSRLAGGPDTQYF.

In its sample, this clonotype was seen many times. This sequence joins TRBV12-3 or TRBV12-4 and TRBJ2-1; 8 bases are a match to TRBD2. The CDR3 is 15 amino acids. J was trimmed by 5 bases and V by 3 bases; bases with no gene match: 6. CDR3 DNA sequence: TGTGCCAGCAGTTTGGACGGGAGGGCCCACAATGAGCAGTTCTTC. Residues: CASSLDGRAHNEQFF.

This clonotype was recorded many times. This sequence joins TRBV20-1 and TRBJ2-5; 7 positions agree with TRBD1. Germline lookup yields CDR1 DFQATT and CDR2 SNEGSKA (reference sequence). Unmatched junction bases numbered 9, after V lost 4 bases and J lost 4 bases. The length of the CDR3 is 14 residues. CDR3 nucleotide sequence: TGCAGTGCTAACCGGGACAGTGGTGGAGAGACCCAGTACTTC. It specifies CSANRDSGGETQYF.

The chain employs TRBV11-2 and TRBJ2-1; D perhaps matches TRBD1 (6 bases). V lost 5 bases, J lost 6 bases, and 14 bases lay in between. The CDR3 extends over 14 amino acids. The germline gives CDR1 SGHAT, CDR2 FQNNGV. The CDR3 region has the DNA TGTGCCAGCAGCGGATACAGGGACCCCAATGAGCAGTTCTTC. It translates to CASSGYRDPNEQFF.

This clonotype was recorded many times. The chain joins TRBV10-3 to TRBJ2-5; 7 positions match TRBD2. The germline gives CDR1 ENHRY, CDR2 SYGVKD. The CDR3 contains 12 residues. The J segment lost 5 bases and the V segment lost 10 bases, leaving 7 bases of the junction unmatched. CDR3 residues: CATSRGVETQYF. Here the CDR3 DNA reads TGTGCCACGAGTCGGGGGGTTGAGACCCAGTACTTC.

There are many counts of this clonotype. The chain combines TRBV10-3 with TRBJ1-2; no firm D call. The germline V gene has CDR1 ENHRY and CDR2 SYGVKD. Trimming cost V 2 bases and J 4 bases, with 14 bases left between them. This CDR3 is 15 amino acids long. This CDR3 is CAISEGGPQAYGYTF. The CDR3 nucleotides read TGTGCCATCAGTGAGGGAGGCCCTCAGGCCTATGGCTACACCTTC.

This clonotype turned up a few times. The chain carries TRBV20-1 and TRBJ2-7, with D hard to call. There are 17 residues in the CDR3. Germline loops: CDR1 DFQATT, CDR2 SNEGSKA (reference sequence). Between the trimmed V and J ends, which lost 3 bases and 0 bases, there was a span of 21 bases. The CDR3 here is CSASPSIGGERSYEQYF. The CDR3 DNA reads TGCAGTGCTAGTCCCTCGATTGGTGGGGAACGCTCCTACGAGCAGTACTTC.

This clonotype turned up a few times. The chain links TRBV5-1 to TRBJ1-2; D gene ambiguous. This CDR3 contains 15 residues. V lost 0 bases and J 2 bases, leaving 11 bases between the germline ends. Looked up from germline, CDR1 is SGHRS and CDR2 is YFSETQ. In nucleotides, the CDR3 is TGCGCCAGCAGCTTGGGTCTGGAAAACAACTATGGCTACACCTTC. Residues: CASSLGLENNYGYTF. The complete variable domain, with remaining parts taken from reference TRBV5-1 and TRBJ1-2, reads KAGVTQTPRYLIKTRGQQVTLSCSPISGHRSVSWYQQTPGQGLQFLFEYFSETQRNKGNFPGRFSGRQFSNSRSEMNVSTLELGDSALYLCASSLGLENNYGYTFGSGTRLTVV.

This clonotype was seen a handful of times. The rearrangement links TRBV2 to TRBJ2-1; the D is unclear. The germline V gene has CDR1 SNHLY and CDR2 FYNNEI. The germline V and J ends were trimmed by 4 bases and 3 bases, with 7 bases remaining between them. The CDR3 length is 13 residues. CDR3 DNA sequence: TGTGCCAGCAGTGCATGGAACTACAATGAGCAGTTCTTC. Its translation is CASSAWNYNEQFF.

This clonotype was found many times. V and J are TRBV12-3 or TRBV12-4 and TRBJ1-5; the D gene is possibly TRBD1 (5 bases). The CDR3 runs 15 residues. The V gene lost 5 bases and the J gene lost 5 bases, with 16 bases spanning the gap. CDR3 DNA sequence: TGTGCCAGCAGTACCCTTAGCAGGGCCTATCAGCCCCAGCATTTT. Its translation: CASSTLSRAYQPQHF.

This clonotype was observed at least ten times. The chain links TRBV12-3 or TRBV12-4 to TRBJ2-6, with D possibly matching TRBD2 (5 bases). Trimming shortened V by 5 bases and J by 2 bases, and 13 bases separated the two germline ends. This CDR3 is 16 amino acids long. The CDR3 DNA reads TGTGCCAGCAGTCCGCAAACTAGTCCTGGGGCCAACGTCCTGACTTTC. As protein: CASSPQTSPGANVLTF.

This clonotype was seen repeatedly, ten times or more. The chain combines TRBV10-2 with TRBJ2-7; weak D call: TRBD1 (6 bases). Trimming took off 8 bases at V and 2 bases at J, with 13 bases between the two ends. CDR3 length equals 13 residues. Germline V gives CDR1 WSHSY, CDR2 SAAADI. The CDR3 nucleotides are TGCGCCAGCCTGTTACAGGGTCCCTACGAGCAGTACTTC. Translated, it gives CASLLQGPYEQYF.

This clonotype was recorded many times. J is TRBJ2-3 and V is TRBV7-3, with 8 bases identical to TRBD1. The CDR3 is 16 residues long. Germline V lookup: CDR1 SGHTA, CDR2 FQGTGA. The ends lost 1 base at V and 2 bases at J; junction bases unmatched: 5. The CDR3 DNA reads TGTGCCAGCAGCTTAAAGGACAGGGTGAACACAGATACGCAGTATTTT. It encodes CASSLKDRVNTDTQYF.

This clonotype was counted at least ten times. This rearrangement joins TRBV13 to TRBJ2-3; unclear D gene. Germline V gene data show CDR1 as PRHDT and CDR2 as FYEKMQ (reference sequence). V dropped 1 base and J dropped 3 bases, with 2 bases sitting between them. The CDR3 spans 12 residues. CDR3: CASSLETDTQYF. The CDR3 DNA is TGTGCCAGCAGCTTAGAGACAGATACGCAGTATTTT.

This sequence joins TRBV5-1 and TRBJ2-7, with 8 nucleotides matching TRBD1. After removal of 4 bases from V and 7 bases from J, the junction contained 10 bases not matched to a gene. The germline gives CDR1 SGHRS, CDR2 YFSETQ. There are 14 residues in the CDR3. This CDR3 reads CASSGTGGSGEQYF. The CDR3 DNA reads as TGCGCCAGCAGCGGGACAGGAGGTTCGGGAGAGCAGTACTTC.

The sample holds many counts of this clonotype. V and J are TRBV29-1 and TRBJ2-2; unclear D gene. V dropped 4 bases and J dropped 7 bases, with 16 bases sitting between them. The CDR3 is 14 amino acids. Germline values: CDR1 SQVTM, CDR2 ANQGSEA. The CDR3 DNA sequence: TGCAGCGTTGTCGGCAGGCCTGACCTCGGGGAGCTGTTTTTT. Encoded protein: CSVVGRPDLGELFF.

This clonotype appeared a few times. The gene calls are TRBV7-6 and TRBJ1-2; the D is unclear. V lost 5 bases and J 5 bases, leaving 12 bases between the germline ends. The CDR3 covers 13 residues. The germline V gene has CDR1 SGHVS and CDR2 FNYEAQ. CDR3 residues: CASSPTGLYGYTF. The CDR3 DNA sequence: TGTGCCAGCAGCCCCACTGGGCTTTATGGCTACACCTTC.

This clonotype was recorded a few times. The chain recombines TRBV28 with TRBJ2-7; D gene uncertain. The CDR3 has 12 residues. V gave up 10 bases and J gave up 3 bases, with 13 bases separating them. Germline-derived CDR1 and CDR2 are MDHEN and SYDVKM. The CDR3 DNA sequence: TGTGCCACCAAAAACGGTAGCTACGAGCAGTACTTC. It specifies CATKNGSYEQYF.